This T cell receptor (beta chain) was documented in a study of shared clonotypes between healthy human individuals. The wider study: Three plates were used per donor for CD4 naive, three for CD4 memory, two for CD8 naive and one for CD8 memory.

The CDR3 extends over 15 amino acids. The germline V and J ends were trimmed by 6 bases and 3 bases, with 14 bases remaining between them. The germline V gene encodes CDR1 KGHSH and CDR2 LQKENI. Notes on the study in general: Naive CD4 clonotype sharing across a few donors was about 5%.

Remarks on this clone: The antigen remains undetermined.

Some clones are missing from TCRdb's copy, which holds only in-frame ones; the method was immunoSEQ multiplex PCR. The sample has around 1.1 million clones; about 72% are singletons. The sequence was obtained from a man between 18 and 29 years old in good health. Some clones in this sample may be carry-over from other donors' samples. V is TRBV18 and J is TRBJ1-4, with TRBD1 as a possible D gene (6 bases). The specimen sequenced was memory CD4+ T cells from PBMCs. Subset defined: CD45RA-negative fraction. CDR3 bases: TGTGCCAGCTCTCCAGGGGCAGGCGCTAATGAAAAACTGTTTTTT. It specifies CASSPGAGANEKLFF.